This T cell receptor beta chain was identified in a study of siplizumab effects on memory and regulatory T cells. The V gene end was trimmed by 5 bases and the J gene end by 7 bases; junction bases not matched to a gene: 5. The CDR3 consists of 13 residues. From germline, CDR1 is SGHNT and CDR2 YENEEA. Sequencing was performed with immunoSEQ multiplex PCR; in TCRdb, only in-frame clones are kept and a portion is missing. There are 95,000 to 100,000 clones in the sample; around 90% occur only once, and around 13% lies in the top ten. The chain has TRBV11-3 and TRBJ1-2; 9 bases map to TRBD1. The sequencing input was non-Treg CD4+ T cells sorted from blood. The receptor comes from a human donor in good health. The CDR3 spells CASSARQGGGYTF. The CDR3 coding sequence is TGTGCCAGCAGCGCTCGACAGGGGGGTGGCTACACCTTC.